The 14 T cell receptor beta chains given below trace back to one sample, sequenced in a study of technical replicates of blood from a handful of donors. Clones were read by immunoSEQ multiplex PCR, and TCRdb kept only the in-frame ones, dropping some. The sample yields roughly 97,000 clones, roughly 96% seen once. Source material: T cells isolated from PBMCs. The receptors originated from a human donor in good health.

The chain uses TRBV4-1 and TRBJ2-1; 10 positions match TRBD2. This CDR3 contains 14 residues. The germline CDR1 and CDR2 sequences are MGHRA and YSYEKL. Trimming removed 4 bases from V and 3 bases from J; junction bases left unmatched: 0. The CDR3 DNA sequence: TGCGCCAGCAGCCCTAGCGGGAGCTACAATGAGCAGTTCTTC. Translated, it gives CASSPSGSYNEQFF.

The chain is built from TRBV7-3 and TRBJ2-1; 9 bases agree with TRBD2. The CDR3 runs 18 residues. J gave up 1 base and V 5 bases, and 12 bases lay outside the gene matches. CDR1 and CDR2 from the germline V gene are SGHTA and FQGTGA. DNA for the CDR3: TGTGCCAGCAGCCCAAATCAGATAGCGGGAGCATCCTACAATGAGCAGTTCTTC. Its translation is CASSPNQIAGASYNEQFF. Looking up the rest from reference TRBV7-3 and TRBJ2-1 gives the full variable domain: GAGVSQTPSNKVTEKGKYVELRCDPISGHTALYWYRQSLGQGPEFLIYFQGTGAADDSGLPNDRFFAVRPEGSVSTLKIQRTERGDSAVYLCASSPNQIAGASYNEQFFGPGTRLTVL.

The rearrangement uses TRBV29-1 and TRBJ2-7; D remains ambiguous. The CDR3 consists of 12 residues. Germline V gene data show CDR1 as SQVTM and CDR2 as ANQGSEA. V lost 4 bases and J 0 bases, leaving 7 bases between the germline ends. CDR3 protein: CSVVSVSYEQYF. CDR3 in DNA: TGCAGCGTTGTCAGCGTCTCCTACGAGCAGTACTTC.

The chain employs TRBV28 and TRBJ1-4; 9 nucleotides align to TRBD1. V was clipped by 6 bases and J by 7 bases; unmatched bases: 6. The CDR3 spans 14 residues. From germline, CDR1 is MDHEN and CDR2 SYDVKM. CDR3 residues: CASSNRGLFEKLFF. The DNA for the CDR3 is TGTGCCAGCAGCAACAGGGGGCTCTTTGAAAAACTGTTTTTT.

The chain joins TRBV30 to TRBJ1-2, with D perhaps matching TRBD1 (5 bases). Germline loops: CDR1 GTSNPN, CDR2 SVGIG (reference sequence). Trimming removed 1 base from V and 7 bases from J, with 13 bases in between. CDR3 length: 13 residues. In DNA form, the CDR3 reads TGTGCCTGGAGTGAGGGGTCTGGCCTTGGCTACACCTTC. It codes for CAWSEGSGLGYTF.

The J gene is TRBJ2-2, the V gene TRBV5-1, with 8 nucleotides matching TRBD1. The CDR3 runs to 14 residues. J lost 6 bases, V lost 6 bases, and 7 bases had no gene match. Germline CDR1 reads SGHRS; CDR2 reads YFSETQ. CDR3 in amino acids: CASKAGGLAGELFF. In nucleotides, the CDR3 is TGCGCCAGCAAGGCAGGGGGCCTCGCCGGGGAGCTGTTTTTT. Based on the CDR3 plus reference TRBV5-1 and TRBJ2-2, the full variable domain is KAGVTQTPRYLIKTRGQQVTLSCSPISGHRSVSWYQQTPGQGLQFLFEYFSETQRNKGNFPGRFSGRQFSNSRSEMNVSTLELGDSALYLCASKAGGLAGELFFGEGSRLTVL.

The CDR3 here is CASSNTGGRTEAFF. As DNA, the CDR3 is TGTGCCAGCAGCAACACGGGGGGGAGGACTGAAGCTTTCTTT. The V and J genes are TRBV25-1 and TRBJ1-1; D is perhaps TRBD1 (5 bases). Germline V gene lookup returns CDR1 MGHDK and CDR2 SYGVNS. V was clipped by 6 bases and J by 5 bases, with 16 bases between them. The CDR3 runs 14 residues.

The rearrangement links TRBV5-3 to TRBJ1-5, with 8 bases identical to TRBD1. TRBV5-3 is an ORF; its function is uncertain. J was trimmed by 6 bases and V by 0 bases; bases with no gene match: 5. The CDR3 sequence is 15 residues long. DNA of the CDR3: TGTGCCAGAAGCTTGGCAGGGGGCGGTATTCAGCCCCAGCATTTT. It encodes CARSLAGGGIQPQHF.

The CDR3 region is CASSLWSGYEQYF. The CDR3 nucleotides read TGTGCCAGCAGTTTATGGTCCGGGTACGAGCAGTACTTC. This chain uses TRBV27 with TRBJ2-7; D is uncertain. The CDR3 covers 13 residues. CDR1 MNHEY and CDR2 SMNVEV come from the germline V gene (reference sequence). The V end lost 1 base, the J end lost 4 bases, and 8 bases lay between the germline ends.

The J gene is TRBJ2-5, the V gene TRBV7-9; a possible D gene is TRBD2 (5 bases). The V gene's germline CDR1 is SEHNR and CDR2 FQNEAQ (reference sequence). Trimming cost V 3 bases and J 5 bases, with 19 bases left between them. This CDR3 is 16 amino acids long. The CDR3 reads CASSFSVSATTETQYF. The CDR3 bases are TGTGCCAGCAGCTTTTCGGTTAGCGCAACCACGGAGACCCAGTACTTC.

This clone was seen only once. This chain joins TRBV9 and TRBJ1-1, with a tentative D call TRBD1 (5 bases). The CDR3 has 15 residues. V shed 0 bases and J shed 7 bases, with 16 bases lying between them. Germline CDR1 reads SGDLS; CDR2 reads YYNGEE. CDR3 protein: CASSVVRGVVGEAFF. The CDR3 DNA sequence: TGTGCCAGCAGCGTAGTGCGGGGGGTGGTCGGTGAAGCTTTCTTT.

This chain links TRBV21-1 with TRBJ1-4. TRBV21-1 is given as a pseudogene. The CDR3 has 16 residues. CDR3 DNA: TGTGCCAGCAGTCTAGCGGGCTACAGAGGGACTGAAAAACTGTTTTTT. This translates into CASSLAGYRGTEKLFF.

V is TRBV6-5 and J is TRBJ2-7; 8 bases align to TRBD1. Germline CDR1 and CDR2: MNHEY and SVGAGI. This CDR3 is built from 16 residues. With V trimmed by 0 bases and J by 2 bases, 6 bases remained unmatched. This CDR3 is CASSYSMTGATYEQYF. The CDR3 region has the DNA TGTGCCAGCAGTTACTCTATGACAGGGGCCACCTACGAGCAGTACTTC.

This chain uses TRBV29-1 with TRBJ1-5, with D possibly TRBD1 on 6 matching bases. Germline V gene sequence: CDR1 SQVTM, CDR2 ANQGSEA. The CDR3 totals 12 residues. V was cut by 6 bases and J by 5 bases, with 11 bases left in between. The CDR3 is CSVMDSDQPQHF. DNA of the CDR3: TGCAGCGTAATGGACAGCGATCAGCCCCAGCATTTT. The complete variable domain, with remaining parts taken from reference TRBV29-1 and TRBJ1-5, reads SAVISQKPSRDICQRGTSLTIQCQVDSQVTMMFWYRQQPGQSLTLIATANQGSEATYESGFVIDKFPISRPNLTFSTLTVSNMSPEDSSIYLCSVMDSDQPQHFGDGTRLSIL.